The 10 T cell receptor beta chains reported below all come from one sample, sequenced in a study of blood T cell repertoires in COVID-19. Data came from immunoSEQ multiplex PCR; TCRdb stores just in-frame clones and leaves some out. In the table there are about 240,000 clones, roughly four fifths of which are singletons. Sequencing used peripheral blood. These TCRs come from an elderly woman with COVID-19, enrolled during active disease.

The gene calls are TRBV19 and TRBJ1-5, with 7 nucleotides matching TRBD1. V gave up 9 bases and J gave up 0 bases; unmatched junction bases: 11. Germline V CDR1 and CDR2: LNHDA, SQIVND (reference sequence). CDR3 length: 16 residues. Here the CDR3 reads CASQRTGQNSNQPQHF. CDR3 sequence (DNA): TGTGCCAGCCAAAGGACAGGCCAAAATAGCAATCAGCCCCAGCATTTT.

About this clone: Its ends do not fully match the called genes, so a read error is possible. This chain joins TRBV3-1 (or the pseudogene TRBV3-2) and TRBJ2-1, with 10 bases identical to TRBD2. Per germline, CDR1 LGHDT and CDR2 YNNKEL (reference sequence). The CDR3 consists of 15 residues. The CDR3 coding sequence is TGTGCCAGCAGAACCGGGACTAGCGATAACAACGAGCAGTTCTTC. Its protein is CASRTGTSDNNEQFF.

Details on this clone: The sample has other DNA sequences that encode this CDR3 too. The chain links TRBV11-2 to TRBJ1-1; no reliable D call. Germline lookup yields CDR1 SGHAT and CDR2 FQNNGV. V was trimmed by 5 bases and J by 0 bases, leaving 7 bases between them. This CDR3 contains 13 residues. As DNA, the CDR3 is TGTGCCAGCAGCCGCCAGTTGAACACTGAAGCTTTCTTT. Amino acid sequence: CASSRQLNTEAFF.

CDR3 DNA sequence: TGTGCCAGTAAGGTCGGGGTAGTGAGCAATCAGCCCCAGCATTTT. Encoded protein: CASKVGVVSNQPQHF. This sequence joins TRBV19 and TRBJ1-5; D gene uncertain. CDR3 length: 15 residues. Trimming stripped 7 bases from V and 1 base from J, with 14 bases between. Germline V gene lookup returns CDR1 LNHDA and CDR2 SQIVND (reference sequence).

The rearrangement links TRBV19 to TRBJ1-3, with a tentative D call TRBD1 (5 bases). Germline V lookup: CDR1 LNHDA, CDR2 SQIVND (reference sequence). V gave up 11 bases and J gave up 3 bases, with 17 bases separating them. The CDR3 contains 14 residues. The CDR3 nucleotides are TGTGCCGCCAGCGGGGGAACTCGTGGAAACACCATATATTTT. This encodes CAASGGTRGNTIYF.

The rearrangement uses TRBV19 and TRBJ2-7, with D perhaps TRBD2 (5 bases). In germline, CDR1 is LNHDA, CDR2 SQIVND (reference sequence). Trimming took 3 bases from V and 2 from J, leaving 14 bases between them. The CDR3 is 15 amino acids. The CDR3, as DNA: TGTGCCAGTAGTATTACCGGGGAGAAAGCCTACGAGCAGTACTTC. As protein: CASSITGEKAYEQYF.

J is TRBJ2-3 and V is TRBV3-1 (or the pseudogene TRBV3-2), with TRBD1 matching over 8 bases. CDR3 length: 15 amino acids. J was trimmed by 3 bases and V by 4 bases; bases with no gene match: 6. Germline V lookup: CDR1 LGHDT, CDR2 YNNKEL (reference sequence). CDR3 nucleotide sequence: TGTGCCAGCAGCCCTAGGACAGGGAGGACAGATACGCAGTATTTT. Encoded protein: CASSPRTGRTDTQYF.

This chain joins TRBV7-8 and TRBJ1-4; 7 nucleotides match TRBD1. The CDR3 sequence is 14 residues long. After removal of 5 bases from V and 8 bases from J, the junction contained 8 bases not matched to a gene. Germline lookup yields CDR1 SGHVS and CDR2 FQNEAQ. The CDR3 here is CASSPQGGREKLFF. In nucleotides, the CDR3 is TGTGCCAGCAGCCCCCAGGGGGGTAGGGAAAAACTGTTTTTT.

This clone was picked up a small number of times. The V and J genes are TRBV4-3 and TRBJ2-6; a possible D gene is TRBD2 (5 bases). V was cut by 1 base and J by 0 bases, with 10 bases left in between. The CDR3 runs 17 residues. Per germline, CDR1 LGHNA and CDR2 YSLEER. The CDR3: CASSQVGGSSGANVLTF. CDR3 nucleotides: TGCGCCAGCAGCCAAGTCGGAGGTAGCTCTGGGGCCAACGTCCTGACTTTC.

This clone was seen only once. V usage is TRBV29-1 and J usage is TRBJ2-5; D gene uncertain. The CDR3 length is 12 residues. V was clipped by 4 bases and J by 2 bases, with 8 bases between them. CDR1 is SQVTM, CDR2 ANQGSEA, per germline. The CDR3 spells CSVGHVQETQYF. The DNA for the CDR3 is TGCAGCGTTGGACACGTGCAAGAGACCCAGTACTTC.